This entry features one TCR beta chain sequence. What it recognizes is unknown. This entry comes from a study of shared clonotypes between healthy human individuals. Overall study results and limits: About 5% of naive CD4 clonotypes were shared across four donors.

Repertoires were generated with immunoSEQ multiplex PCR, while TCRdb's copy carries only in-frame clones and drops some. The table shows around 2.3 million clones, with approximately 94% occurring only once. Germline lookup yields CDR1 SGHNT and CDR2 YENEEA. The CDR3 contains 16 residues. V lost 1 base and J lost 1, with 10 bases in between. The rearrangement uses TRBV11-3 and TRBJ2-2; D is perhaps TRBD1 (7 bases). Specimen: naive CD4+ T cells sorted from blood. Subset in this sample: CD45RA+ positively selected. The clonotype comes from a man between 18 and 35 years old in good health. CDR3 in amino acids: CASSLGGTVNTGELFF. As DNA, the CDR3 is TGTGCCAGCAGCTTAGGCGGGACAGTGAACACCGGGGAGCTGTTTTTT.